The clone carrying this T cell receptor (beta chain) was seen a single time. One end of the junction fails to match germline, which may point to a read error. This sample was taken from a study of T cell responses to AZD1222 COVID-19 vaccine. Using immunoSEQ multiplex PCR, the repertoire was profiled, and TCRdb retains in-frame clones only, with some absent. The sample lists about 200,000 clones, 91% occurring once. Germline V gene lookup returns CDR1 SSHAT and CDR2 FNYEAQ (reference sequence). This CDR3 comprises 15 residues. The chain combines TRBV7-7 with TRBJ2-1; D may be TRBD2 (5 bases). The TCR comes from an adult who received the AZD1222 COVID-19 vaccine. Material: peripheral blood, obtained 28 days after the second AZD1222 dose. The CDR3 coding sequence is TGTGCTAGCAGCCCGAGCGGAGGCTCCTACAATGAGCAGTTCTTC. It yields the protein CASSPSGGSYNEQFF.